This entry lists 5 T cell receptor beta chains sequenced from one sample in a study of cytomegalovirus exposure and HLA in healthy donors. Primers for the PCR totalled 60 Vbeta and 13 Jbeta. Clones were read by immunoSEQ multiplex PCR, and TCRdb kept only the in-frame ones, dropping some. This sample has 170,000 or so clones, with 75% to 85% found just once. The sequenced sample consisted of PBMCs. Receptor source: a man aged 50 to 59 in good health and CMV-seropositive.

CDR3 DNA sequence: TGTGCCAGTAGTTTCAGGGGCTCCTACAATGAGCAGTTCTTC. Translation gives CASSFRGSYNEQFF. The chain combines TRBV19 with TRBJ2-1, with D possibly TRBD1 on 6 matching bases. From germline, CDR1 is LNHDA and CDR2 SQIVND (reference sequence). The V and J ends lost 5 bases and 0 bases respectively, with 8 bases between them. The CDR3 has 14 residues.

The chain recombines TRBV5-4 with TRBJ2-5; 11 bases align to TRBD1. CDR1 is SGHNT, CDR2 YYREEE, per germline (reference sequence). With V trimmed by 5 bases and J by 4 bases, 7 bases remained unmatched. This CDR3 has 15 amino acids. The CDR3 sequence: CASSDGQGARETQYF. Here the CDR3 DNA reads TGTGCCAGCAGTGATGGACAGGGGGCTCGAGAGACCCAGTACTTC.

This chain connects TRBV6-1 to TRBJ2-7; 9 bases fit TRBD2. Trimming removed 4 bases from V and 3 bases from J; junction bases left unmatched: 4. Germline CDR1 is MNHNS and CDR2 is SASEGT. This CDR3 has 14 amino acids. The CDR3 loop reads CASSAAGGGYEQYV. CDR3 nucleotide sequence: TGTGCCAGCAGTGCCGCGGGAGGGGGCTACGAGCAGTACGTC.

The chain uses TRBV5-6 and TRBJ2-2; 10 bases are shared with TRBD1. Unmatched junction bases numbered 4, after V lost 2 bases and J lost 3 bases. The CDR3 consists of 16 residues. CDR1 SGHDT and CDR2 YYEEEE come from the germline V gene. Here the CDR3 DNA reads TGTGCCAGCAGCTTTGAGGACAGGGGGGACACCGGGGAGCTGTTTTTT. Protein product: CASSFEDRGDTGELFF.

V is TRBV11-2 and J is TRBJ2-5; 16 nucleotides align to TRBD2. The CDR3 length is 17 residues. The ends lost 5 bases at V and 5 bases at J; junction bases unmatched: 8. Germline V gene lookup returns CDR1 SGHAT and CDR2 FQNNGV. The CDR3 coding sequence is TGTGCCAGCAGCCCAGGGACTAGCGGGGGGGCGCGGGAGACCCAGTACTTC. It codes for CASSPGTSGGARETQYF.